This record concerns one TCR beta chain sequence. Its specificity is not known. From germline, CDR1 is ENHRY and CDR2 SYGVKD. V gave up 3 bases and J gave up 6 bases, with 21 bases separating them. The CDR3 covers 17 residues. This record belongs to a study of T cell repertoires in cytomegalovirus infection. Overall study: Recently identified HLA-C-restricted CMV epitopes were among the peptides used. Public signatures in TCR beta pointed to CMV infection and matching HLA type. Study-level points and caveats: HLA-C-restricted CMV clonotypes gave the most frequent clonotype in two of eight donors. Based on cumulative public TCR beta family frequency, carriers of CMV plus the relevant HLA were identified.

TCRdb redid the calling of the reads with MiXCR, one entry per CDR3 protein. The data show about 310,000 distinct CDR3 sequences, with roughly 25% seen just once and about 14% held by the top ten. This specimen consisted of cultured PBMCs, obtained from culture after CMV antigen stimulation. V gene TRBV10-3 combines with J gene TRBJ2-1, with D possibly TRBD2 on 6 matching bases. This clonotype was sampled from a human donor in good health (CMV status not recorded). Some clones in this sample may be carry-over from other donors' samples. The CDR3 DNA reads TGTGCCATCAGTGATCTTACCGGGAGCATCTCGAGCAATGAGCAGTTCTTC. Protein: CAISDLTGSISSNEQFF.